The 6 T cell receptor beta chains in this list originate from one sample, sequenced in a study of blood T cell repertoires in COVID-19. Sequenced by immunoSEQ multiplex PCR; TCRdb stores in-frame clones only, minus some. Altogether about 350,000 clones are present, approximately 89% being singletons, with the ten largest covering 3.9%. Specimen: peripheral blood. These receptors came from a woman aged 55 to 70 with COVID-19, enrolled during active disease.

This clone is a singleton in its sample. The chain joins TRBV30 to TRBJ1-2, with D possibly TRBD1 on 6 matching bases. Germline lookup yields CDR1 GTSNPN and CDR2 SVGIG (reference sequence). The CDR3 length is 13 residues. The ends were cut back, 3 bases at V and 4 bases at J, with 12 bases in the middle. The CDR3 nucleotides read TGTGCCTGGAGAAGACAGGAAGTCTATGGCTACACCTTC. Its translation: CAWRRQEVYGYTF.

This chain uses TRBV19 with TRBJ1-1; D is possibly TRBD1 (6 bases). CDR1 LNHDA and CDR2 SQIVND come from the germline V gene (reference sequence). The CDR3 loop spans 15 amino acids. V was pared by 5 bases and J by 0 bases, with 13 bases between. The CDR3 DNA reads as TGTGCCAGTAGTGTTACCGGGACATTGAACACTGAAGCTTTCTTT. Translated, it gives CASSVTGTLNTEAFF.

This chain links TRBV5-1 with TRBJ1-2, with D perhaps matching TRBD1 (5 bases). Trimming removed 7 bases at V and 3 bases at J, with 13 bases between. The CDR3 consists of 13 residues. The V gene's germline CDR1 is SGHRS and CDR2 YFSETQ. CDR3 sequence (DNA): TGCGCCAGCGCCGGGGGTCTAGACTATGGCTACACCTTC. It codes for CASAGGLDYGYTF.

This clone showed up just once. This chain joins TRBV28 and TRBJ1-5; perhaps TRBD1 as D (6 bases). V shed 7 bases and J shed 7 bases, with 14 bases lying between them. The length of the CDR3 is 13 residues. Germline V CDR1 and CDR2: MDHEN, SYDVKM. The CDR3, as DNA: TGTGCCAGCACTAGCGGGGGCCCACAGCCCCAGCATTTT. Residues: CASTSGGPQPQHF.

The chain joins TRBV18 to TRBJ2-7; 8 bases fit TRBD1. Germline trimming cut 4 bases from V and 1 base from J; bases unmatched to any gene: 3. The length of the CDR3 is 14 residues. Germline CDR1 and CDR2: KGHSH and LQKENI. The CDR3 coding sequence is TGTGCCAGCTCACGGGACAGGAGTTCCTACGAGCAGTACTTC. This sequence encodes CASSRDRSSYEQYF. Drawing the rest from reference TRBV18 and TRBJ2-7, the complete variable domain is NAGVMQNPRHLVRRRGQEARLRCSPMKGHSHVYWYRQLPEEGLKFMVYLQKENIIDESGMPKERFSAEFPKEGPSILRIQQVVRGDSAAYFCASSRDRSSYEQYFGPGTRLTVT.

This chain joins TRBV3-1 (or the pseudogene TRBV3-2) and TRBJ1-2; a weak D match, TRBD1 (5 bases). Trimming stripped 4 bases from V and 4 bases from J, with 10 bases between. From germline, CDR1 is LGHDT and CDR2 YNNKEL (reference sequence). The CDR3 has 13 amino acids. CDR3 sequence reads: CASSREGTYGYTF. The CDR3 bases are TGTGCCAGCAGCCGGGAGGGGACCTATGGCTACACCTTC.